The 13 T cell receptor beta chains presented below share a single source sample, sequenced in a study of blood T cells in healthy people across ages. Next came a second PCR, run for about 7 to 12 cycles, which used a sample-barcoded 5' primer along with a J-beta primer mix. TCRdb re-analysed the 5' RACE reads in MiXCR, keeping a single row per CDR3 protein. The table shows about a million distinct CDR3 sequences, with around 48% occurring only once. The sequencing sample was made of blood. These TCRs come from a man younger than 45 in good health.

This clonotype has just a few counts. The gene calls are TRBV12-3 or TRBV12-4 and TRBJ1-6, with D tentatively TRBD1 (6 bases). Trimming shortened V by 10 bases and J by 3 bases, and 16 bases separated the two germline ends. The length of the CDR3 is 15 residues. The CDR3 here is CATRLGQIYNSPLHF. The CDR3 region has the DNA TGTGCCACCCGATTAGGACAGATCTATAATTCACCCCTCCACTTT.

This clonotype was counted between two and nine times. V and J are TRBV4-2 and TRBJ2-3; D is ambiguous. The length of the CDR3 is 15 residues. From germline, CDR1 is LGHNA and CDR2 YNFKEQ. Trimming took off 1 base at V and 4 bases at J, with 12 bases between the two ends. CDR3 amino acids: CASSQGNYGADTQYF. DNA of the CDR3: TGTGCCAGCAGCCAAGGAAATTATGGGGCAGATACGCAGTATTTT.

The V and J genes are TRBV20-1 and TRBJ2-5, with a possible D match to TRBD1 (6 bases). The length of the CDR3 is 14 residues. Germline values: CDR1 DFQATT, CDR2 SNEGSKA (reference sequence). The V gene lost 6 bases and the J gene lost 0 bases, with 14 bases spanning the gap. In nucleotides, the CDR3 is TGCAGTGCACTGGACAGAACATACCAAGAGACCCAGTACTTC. Its protein product is CSALDRTYQETQYF.

Regarding this clonotype: A much larger clonotype is one base distant, so this may be a read error. The chain is built from TRBV4-2 and TRBJ2-4; the D gene is possibly TRBD2 (6 bases). The CDR3 totals 14 residues. Germline V lookup: CDR1 LGHNA, CDR2 YNFKEQ. The V and J ends lost 5 bases and 5 bases respectively, with 13 bases between them. DNA for the CDR3: TGTGCCAGCAGCTCCGGAGGGGTCCAAAACATTCAGTACTTC. The encoded protein is CASSSGGVQNIQYF.

The J gene is TRBJ2-1, the V gene TRBV9; 10 bases line up with TRBD2. The CDR3 extends over 15 amino acids. V was pared by 3 bases and J by 6 bases, with 6 bases of the junction left unmatched. Germline CDR1 is SGDLS and CDR2 is YYNGEE. The CDR3 DNA is TGTGCCAGCAGCGCACCCGGGACTAGCGTCAATGAGCAGTTCTTC. Translated, it gives CASSAPGTSVNEQFF.

This clonotype has just one count. The rearrangement links TRBV9 to TRBJ1-4, with 8 bases identical to TRBD1. This CDR3 spans 14 amino acids. Germline loops: CDR1 SGDLS, CDR2 YYNGEE. V lost 3 bases and J lost 7; bases outside the gene matches: 5. The CDR3 spells CASSETGAGEKLFF. As DNA, the CDR3 is TGTGCCAGCAGCGAGACAGGGGCCGGTGAAAAACTGTTTTTT.

The chain recombines TRBV5-1 with TRBJ2-4, with 10 nucleotides matching TRBD1. In germline, CDR1 is SGHRS, CDR2 YFSETQ. The CDR3 totals 15 residues. J was trimmed by 13 bases and V by 3 bases; bases with no gene match: 13. CDR3 sequence reads: CASSSGDRGSGEQYF. The DNA of the CDR3 is TGCGCCAGCAGCTCTGGGGACAGGGGTTCAGGGGAGCAGTACTTC.

V gene TRBV7-2 combines with J gene TRBJ2-4; TRBD1 agrees at 7 bases. This CDR3 is built from 16 residues. J gave up 0 bases and V 5 bases, and 7 bases lay outside the gene matches. The germline CDR1 and CDR2 sequences are SGHTA and FQGNSA. CDR3 protein: CASSRGQALAKNIQYF. The CDR3 bases are TGTGCCAGCAGCCGAGGACAGGCCTTAGCCAAAAACATTCAGTACTTC.

This clonotype was counted only a few times. The genes are TRBV12-3 or TRBV12-4 and TRBJ1-5; no definite D call. Deletions cut 1 base from V and 0 bases from J, with 7 bases between. The CDR3 sequence is 15 residues long. CDR3 region: CASSLEGYSNQPQHF. Here the CDR3 DNA reads TGTGCCAGCAGTTTAGAAGGTTATAGCAATCAGCCCCAGCATTTT.

The sample holds one count of this clonotype. This sequence joins TRBV20-1 and TRBJ2-2, with a weak D call TRBD1 (5 bases). The germline V gene encodes CDR1 DFQATT and CDR2 SNEGSKA (reference sequence). Trimming left V 6 bases short and J 4 bases short, with 15 bases between. The CDR3 runs 14 residues. The CDR3 DNA reads TGCAGTGCCGAGGATCAGGGTGCCACCGGGGAGCTGTTTTTT. It encodes CSAEDQGATGELFF.

The chain has TRBV27 and TRBJ2-4; D possibly uses TRBD1 or TRBD2 (5 bases each). The closer fit of TRBJ2-7 to the DNA end suggests the J call may be wrong. This CDR3 region has 15 residues. The germline V gene has CDR1 MNHEY and CDR2 SMNVEV (reference sequence). The CDR3 nucleotides are TGTGCCAGCAGTTCGACGGACATGGGGAGCTACGAGCAGTACTTC. Its protein is CASSSTDMGSYEQYF.

The V and J genes are TRBV5-1 and TRBJ2-5; TRBD2 matches 13 bases. The CDR3 is made up of 18 amino acids. Germline V gives CDR1 SGHRS, CDR2 YFSETQ. J was trimmed by 2 bases and V by 7 bases; bases with no gene match: 14. The CDR3: CASRPGLAGRAAQETQYF. The CDR3 DNA follows: TGCGCCAGCCGACCGGGACTAGCGGGGCGAGCAGCGCAAGAGACCCAGTACTTC. Using reference TRBV5-1 and TRBJ2-5 for the parts outside the CDR3, the full variable domain is KAGVTQTPRYLIKTRGQQVTLSCSPISGHRSVSWYQQTPGQGLQFLFEYFSETQRNKGNFPGRFSGRQFSNSRSEMNVSTLELGDSALYLCASRPGLAGRAAQETQYFGPGTRLLVL.

The chain uses TRBV12-3 or TRBV12-4 and TRBJ2-7, with D perhaps matching TRBD1 or TRBD2 (5 bases each). V was clipped by 3 bases and J by 6 bases, with 15 bases between them. This CDR3 is built from 14 residues. The CDR3, as DNA: TGTGCCAGCAGTTTGAGAGGGGTGGGCCTCGAGCAGTACTTC. Protein sequence: CASSLRGVGLEQYF.